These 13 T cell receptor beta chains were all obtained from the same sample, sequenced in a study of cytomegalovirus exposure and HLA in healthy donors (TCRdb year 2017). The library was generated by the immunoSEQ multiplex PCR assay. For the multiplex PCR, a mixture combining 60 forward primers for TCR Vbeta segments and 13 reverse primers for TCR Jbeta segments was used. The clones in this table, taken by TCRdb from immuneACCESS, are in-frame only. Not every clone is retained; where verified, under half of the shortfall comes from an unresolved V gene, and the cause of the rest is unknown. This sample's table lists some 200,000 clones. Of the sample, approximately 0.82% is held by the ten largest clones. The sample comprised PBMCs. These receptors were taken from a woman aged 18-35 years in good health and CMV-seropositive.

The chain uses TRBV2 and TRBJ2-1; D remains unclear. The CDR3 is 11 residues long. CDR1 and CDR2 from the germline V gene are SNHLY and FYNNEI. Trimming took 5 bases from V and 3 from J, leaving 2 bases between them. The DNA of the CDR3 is TGTGCCAGCAGTCGCTACAATGAGCAGTTCTTC. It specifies CASSRYNEQFF. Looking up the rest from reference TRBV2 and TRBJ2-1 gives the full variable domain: EPEVTQTPSHQVTQMGQEVILRCVPISNHLYFYWYRQILGQKVEFLVSFYNNEISEKSEIFDDQFSVERPDGSNFTLKIRSTKLEDSAMYFCASSRYNEQFFGPGTRLTVL.

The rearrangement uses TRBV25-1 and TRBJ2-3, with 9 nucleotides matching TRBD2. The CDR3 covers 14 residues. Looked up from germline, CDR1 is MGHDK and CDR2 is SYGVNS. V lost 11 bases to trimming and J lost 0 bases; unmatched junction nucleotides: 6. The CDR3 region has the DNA TGTGCCTCGGGGCTAGCGGGGAGCACAGATACGCAGTATTTT. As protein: CASGLAGSTDTQYF.

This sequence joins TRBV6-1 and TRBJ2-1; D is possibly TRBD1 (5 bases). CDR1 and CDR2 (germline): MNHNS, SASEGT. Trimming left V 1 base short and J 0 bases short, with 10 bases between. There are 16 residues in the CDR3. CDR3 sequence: CASSEEWTSSYNEQFF. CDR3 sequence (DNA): TGTGCCAGCAGTGAAGAATGGACATCCTCCTACAATGAGCAGTTCTTC.

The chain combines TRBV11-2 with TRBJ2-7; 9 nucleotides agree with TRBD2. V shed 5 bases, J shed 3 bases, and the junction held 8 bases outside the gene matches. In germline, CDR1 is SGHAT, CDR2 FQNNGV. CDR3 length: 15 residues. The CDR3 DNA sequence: TGTGCCAGCAGCCCAGCGGGAGGAGTCTTCTACGAGCAGTACTTC. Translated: CASSPAGGVFYEQYF.

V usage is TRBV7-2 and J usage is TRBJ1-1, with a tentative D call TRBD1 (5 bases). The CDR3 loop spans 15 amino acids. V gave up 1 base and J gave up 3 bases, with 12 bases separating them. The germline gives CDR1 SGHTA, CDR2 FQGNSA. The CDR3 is CASSLGGVSYTEAFF. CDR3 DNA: TGTGCCAGCAGCTTAGGGGGGGTGAGTTACACTGAAGCTTTCTTT.

The chain's CDR3 is CASSGTVFSEQYF. The CDR3 bases are TGTGCCAGCAGTGGGACAGTTTTTTCCGAGCAGTACTTC. The V gene is TRBV27, the J gene TRBJ2-7, with 7 bases identical to TRBD1. In germline, CDR1 is MNHEY, CDR2 SMNVEV (reference sequence). Germline trimming cut 5 bases from V and 6 bases from J; bases unmatched to any gene: 7. The CDR3 consists of 13 residues.

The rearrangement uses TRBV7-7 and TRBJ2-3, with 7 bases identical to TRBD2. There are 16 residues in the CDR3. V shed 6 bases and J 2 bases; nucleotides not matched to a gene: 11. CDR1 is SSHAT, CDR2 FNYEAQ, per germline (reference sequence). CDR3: CASSPNPSGYTDTQYF. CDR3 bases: TGTGCCAGCAGTCCTAACCCTAGCGGTTACACAGATACGCAGTATTTT.

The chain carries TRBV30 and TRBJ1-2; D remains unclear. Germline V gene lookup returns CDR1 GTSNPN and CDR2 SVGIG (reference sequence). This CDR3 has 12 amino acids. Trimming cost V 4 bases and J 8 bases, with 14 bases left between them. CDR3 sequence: CAWTPLEGGYTF. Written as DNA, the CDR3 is TGTGCCTGGACCCCTCTCGAGGGAGGCTACACCTTC.

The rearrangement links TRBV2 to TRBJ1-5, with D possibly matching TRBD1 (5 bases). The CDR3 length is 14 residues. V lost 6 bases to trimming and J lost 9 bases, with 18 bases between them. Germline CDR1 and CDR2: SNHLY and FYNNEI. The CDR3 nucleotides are TGTGCCAGCAGCCTGACAGCCCCGCAATGGCCCCAGCATTTT. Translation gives CASSLTAPQWPQHF. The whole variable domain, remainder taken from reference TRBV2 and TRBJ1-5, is EPEVTQTPSHQVTQMGQEVILRCVPISNHLYFYWYRQILGQKVEFLVSFYNNEISEKSEIFDDQFSVERPDGSNFTLKIRSTKLEDSAMYFCASSLTAPQWPQHFGDGTRLSIL.

The CDR3 DNA is TGTGCCAGCAGCTTATTAGGCTTAGCGAACCCTACCTACGAGCAGTACTTC. This encodes CASSLLGLANPTYEQYF. The chain joins TRBV7-8 to TRBJ2-7, with D perhaps matching TRBD2 (5 bases). Trimming shortened V by 2 bases and J by 2 bases, and 19 bases separated the two germline ends. Germline assignment: CDR1 SGHVS and CDR2 FQNEAQ. The CDR3 spans 17 residues.

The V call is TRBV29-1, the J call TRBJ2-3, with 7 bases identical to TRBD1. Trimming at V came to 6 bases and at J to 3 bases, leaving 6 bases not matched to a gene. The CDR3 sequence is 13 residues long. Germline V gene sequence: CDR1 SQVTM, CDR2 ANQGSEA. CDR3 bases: TGCAGCGTCCCGGGACAGTGGACAGATACGCAGTATTTT. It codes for CSVPGQWTDTQYF.

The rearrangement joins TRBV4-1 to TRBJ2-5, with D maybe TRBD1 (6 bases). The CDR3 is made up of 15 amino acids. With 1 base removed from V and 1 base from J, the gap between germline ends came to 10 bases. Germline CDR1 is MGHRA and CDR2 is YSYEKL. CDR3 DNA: TGCGCCAGCAGCCAAGGCACGACAGGCCAAGAGACCCAGTACTTC. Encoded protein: CASSQGTTGQETQYF.

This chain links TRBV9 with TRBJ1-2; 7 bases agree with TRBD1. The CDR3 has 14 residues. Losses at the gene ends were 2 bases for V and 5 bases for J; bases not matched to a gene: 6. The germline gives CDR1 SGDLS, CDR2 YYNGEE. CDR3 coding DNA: TGTGCCAGCAGCGTGGGACAGAACCCTTATGGCTACACCTTC. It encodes CASSVGQNPYGYTF.